The following is a TCR beta chain sequence with its context. The target antigen is unknown. This specimen comes from a study of cytomegalovirus exposure and HLA in healthy donors. Findings and caveats of the study: Reports described diagnosis of cytomegalovirus status by the classifier as highly specific and sensitive.

The table came from immunoSEQ multiplex PCR; TCRdb's copy has only in-frame clones and leaves some out. This repertoire shows tens of thousands of clones, around nine tenths found once; its top ten account for 0.9% to 1.4%. Looked up from germline, CDR1 is LNHDA and CDR2 is SQIVND (reference sequence). The CDR3 contains 18 residues. After removal of 1 base from V and 2 bases from J, the junction contained 7 bases not matched to a gene. The V call is TRBV19, the J call TRBJ2-3; 12 nucleotides align to TRBD1. The source of this sequence is a man younger than 30 in good health and CMV-seronegative. The sample comprised PBMCs. CDR3 in DNA: TGTGCCAGTAGTATAGTGCCCGGGACAGGGGGCTTCACAGATACGCAGTATTTT. Translated, it gives CASSIVPGTGGFTDTQYF.